Listed below are T cell receptor beta chains from one sample, sequenced in a study of CD8 T cells in Susac syndrome. One entry per CDR3 protein results from TCRdb running MiXCR on the immunoSEQ multiplex PCR reads. This table has about 300,000 distinct CDR3 sequences, about 90% appearing once. Source material: CD4+ T cells from PBMCs. The receptors originated from a human donor with multiple sclerosis. Both conserved end residues are part of each CDR3. The D gene is left open where the match is weak. Clone size is stated in some rows and not others, as once, few, many or a class when expanded.

clone_size: -; j_call: TRBJ1-6; d_call: TRBD1; v_call: TRBV20-1; cdr3_nt: TGCAGTGCTAGGGAAGGGGGACAGACTGTTAATTCACCCCTCCACTTT; cdr3_aa: CSAREGGQTVNSPLHF
clone_size: -; j_call: TRBJ2-1; d_call: TRBD2; v_call: TRBV29-1; cdr3_nt: TGCAGCGGGGCTAGCGGACTCTACAATGAGCAGTTCTTC; cdr3_aa: CSGASGLYNEQFF
clone_size: few; j_call: TRBJ2-2; d_call: TRBD2; v_call: TRBV7-2; cdr3_nt: TGTGCCAGCAGCCCGGGACTAGCGGGCCCAAACACCGGGGAGCTGTTTTTT; cdr3_aa: CASSPGLAGPNTGELFF
clone_size: -; j_call: TRBJ2-3; d_call: TRBD2; v_call: TRBV2; cdr3_nt: TGTGCCAGCAGTGAAGGACTAGCAAGATCCACAGATACGCAGTATTTT; cdr3_aa: CASSEGLARSTDTQYF
clone_size: -; j_call: TRBJ1-4; d_call: -; v_call: TRBV19; cdr3_nt: TGTGCCAGTAGTACTCTGGCCAGGGGTAAAAAACTGTTTTTT; cdr3_aa: CASSTLARGKKLFF
clone_size: -; j_call: TRBJ2-7; d_call: TRBD2; v_call: TRBV7-2; cdr3_nt: TGTGCCAGCAGCTTAGGATCGGGGGGACCTACCTACGAGCAGTACTTC; cdr3_aa: CASSLGSGGPTYEQYF
clone_size: -; j_call: TRBJ2-2; d_call: -; v_call: TRBV19; cdr3_nt: TGTGCCAGTAGTACCCAGACAGCGAACACCGGGGAGCTGTTTTTT; cdr3_aa: CASSTQTANTGELFF
clone_size: -; j_call: TRBJ1-5; d_call: -; v_call: TRBV27; cdr3_nt: TGTGCCAGCAGTAAACAGGGCCTTCATCAGCCCCAGCATTTT; cdr3_aa: CASSKQGLHQPQHF
clone_size: -; j_call: TRBJ2-3; d_call: TRBD2; v_call: TRBV4-1; cdr3_nt: TGCGCCAGCAGCCAAGAGGGACTAGCGGGACGCACAGATACGCAGTATTTT; cdr3_aa: CASSQEGLAGRTDTQYF
clone_size: -; j_call: TRBJ2-1; d_call: TRBD2; v_call: TRBV7-2; cdr3_nt: TGTGCCAGCAGCTTGAGCGGGACGCATGAGCAGTTCTTC; cdr3_aa: CASSLSGTHEQFF
clone_size: -; j_call: TRBJ2-7; d_call: -; v_call: TRBV19; cdr3_nt: TGTGCCAGTAGTACGCCCGGGGGTACCTACGAGCAGTACTTC; cdr3_aa: CASSTPGGTYEQYF
clone_size: once; j_call: TRBJ2-5; d_call: -; v_call: TRBV20-1; cdr3_nt: TGCAGTGCTTCTACAGGGTTCCAAGAGACCCAGTACTTC; cdr3_aa: CSASTGFQETQYF
clone_size: -; j_call: TRBJ1-2; d_call: -; v_call: TRBV20-1; cdr3_nt: TGCAGTGCTAGACTGACAGCCCGGGCTGGCTACACCTTC; cdr3_aa: CSARLTARAGYTF
clone_size: once; j_call: TRBJ1-4; d_call: TRBD1; v_call: TRBV19; cdr3_nt: TGTGCCAGTAGCGCCACAGGGGAAACTAATGAAAAACTGTTTTTT; cdr3_aa: CASSATGETNEKLFF
clone_size: -; j_call: TRBJ2-7; d_call: -; v_call: TRBV6-5; cdr3_nt: TGTGCCAGCAGTTTTTTTGACCCAGGGGAGGGCTCCTACGAGCAGTACTTC; cdr3_aa: CASSFFDPGEGSYEQYF
clone_size: -; j_call: TRBJ2-5; d_call: -; v_call: TRBV6-6; cdr3_nt: TGTGCCAGCAGCTCCTCTGGGGGTAGTAGGGCGGAGACCCAGTACTTC; cdr3_aa: CASSSSGGSRAETQYF
clone_size: -; j_call: TRBJ2-1; d_call: -; v_call: TRBV7-9; cdr3_nt: TGTGCCAGCAATTTCCGGGATTACAATGAGCAGTTCTTC; cdr3_aa: CASNFRDYNEQFF
clone_size: -; j_call: TRBJ2-1; d_call: TRBD2; v_call: TRBV5-1; cdr3_nt: TGCGCCAGCAGCTCTGGGAGCCTAGCGGGGATCTTC; cdr3_aa: CASSSGSLAGIF
clone_size: -; j_call: TRBJ2-7; d_call: -; v_call: TRBV9; cdr3_nt: TGTGCCAGCAGCCCCCAGAGAGGGTCTAGCTCCTACGAGCAGTACTTC; cdr3_aa: CASSPQRGSSSYEQYF
clone_size: once; j_call: TRBJ2-1; d_call: TRBD1; v_call: TRBV30; cdr3_nt: TGTGCCTGGGGATCCGGGACAGGACGCTACAATGAGCAGTTCTTC; cdr3_aa: CAWGSGTGRYNEQFF
clone_size: -; j_call: TRBJ2-3; d_call: TRBD2; v_call: TRBV12-3/TRBV12-4; cdr3_nt: TGTGCCAGCAGCCGGGGACTAGCTGCTAGCACAGATACGCAGTATTTT; cdr3_aa: CASSRGLAASTDTQYF
clone_size: -; j_call: TRBJ1-2; d_call: -; v_call: TRBV2; cdr3_nt: TGTGCCAGCAGTCCAGGACAGTATGGCTACACCTTC; cdr3_aa: CASSPGQYGYTF
clone_size: -; j_call: TRBJ2-1; d_call: -; v_call: TRBV12-3/TRBV12-4; cdr3_nt: TGTGCCAGCAGTCCCCTCGGGTGGAGGGTTGAGCAGTTCTTC; cdr3_aa: CASSPLGWRVEQFF
clone_size: -; j_call: TRBJ2-5; d_call: -; v_call: TRBV30; cdr3_nt: TGTGCCTGGAGTAACTTCAGAGAGACCCAGTACTTC; cdr3_aa: CAWSNFRETQYF
clone_size: -; j_call: TRBJ2-1; d_call: -; v_call: TRBV5-1; cdr3_nt: TGCGCCAGCACGAACAGGGCCTCTCTTGGTGGCCGGAATGAGCAGTTCTTC; cdr3_aa: CASTNRASLGGRNEQFF
clone_size: -; j_call: TRBJ1-1; d_call: -; v_call: TRBV4-1; cdr3_nt: TGCGCCAGCAGCCAAGATCCGTTCTTCACTGAAGCTTTCTTT; cdr3_aa: CASSQDPFFTEAFF
clone_size: -; j_call: TRBJ2-3; d_call: -; v_call: TRBV30; cdr3_nt: TGTGCCTGGAGCGTCGGGGGGCCCACAGATACGCAGTATTTT; cdr3_aa: CAWSVGGPTDTQYF
clone_size: -; j_call: TRBJ2-3; d_call: -; v_call: TRBV12-3/TRBV12-4; cdr3_nt: TGTGCCAGCAGTTTCGTGGGAGGCACAGATACGCAGTATTTT; cdr3_aa: CASSFVGGTDTQYF
clone_size: -; j_call: TRBJ1-5; d_call: -; v_call: TRBV19; cdr3_nt: TGTGCCAGTAGTATCGCAGGATATAGCAATCAGCCCCAGCATTTT; cdr3_aa: CASSIAGYSNQPQHF
clone_size: -; j_call: TRBJ1-6; d_call: -; v_call: TRBV7-2; cdr3_nt: TGTGCCAGCAGCCCCTTCGAGGGCGCTTCACCCCTCCACTTT; cdr3_aa: CASSPFEGASPLHF
clone_size: -; j_call: TRBJ2-1; d_call: TRBD2; v_call: TRBV7-2; cdr3_nt: TGTGCCAGCAGCCCCTCTAGCGGGAGTCCTTTTGAGCAGTTCTTC; cdr3_aa: CASSPSSGSPFEQFF
clone_size: -; j_call: TRBJ1-2; d_call: -; v_call: TRBV24-1; cdr3_nt: TGTGCCACCAGTGCGAACGGGCCACCCTATGGCTACACCTTC; cdr3_aa: CATSANGPPYGYTF
clone_size: -; j_call: TRBJ2-7; d_call: TRBD1; v_call: TRBV20-1; cdr3_nt: TGCAGTGCTAGAGTACGGGACAGGGAGTACTTC; cdr3_aa: CSARVRDREYF
clone_size: -; j_call: TRBJ2-2; d_call: -; v_call: TRBV29-1; cdr3_nt: TGCAGCGTTGAAGACCCGGGGGACGGGGAGCTGTTTTTT; cdr3_aa: CSVEDPGDGELFF
clone_size: -; j_call: TRBJ1-1; d_call: -; v_call: TRBV5-1; cdr3_nt: TGCGCCAGCAGCGTCCTGGGGGCAGGAGGTGAAGCTTTCTTT; cdr3_aa: CASSVLGAGGEAFF
clone_size: -; j_call: TRBJ2-2; d_call: -; v_call: TRBV19; cdr3_nt: TGTGCCAGTAGTATACGGCGGCAGCCTGCCGGGGAGCTGTTTTTT; cdr3_aa: CASSIRRQPAGELFF
clone_size: -; j_call: TRBJ1-4; d_call: -; v_call: TRBV6-2/TRBV6-3; cdr3_nt: TGTGCCAGCAGTTTCCAACAACAGGGATCCGGACTGTTTTTT; cdr3_aa: CASSFQQQGSGLFF
clone_size: -; j_call: TRBJ1-1; d_call: -; v_call: TRBV4-3; cdr3_nt: TGCGCCAGCAGCCAAGGAGGCGGGACGCAAAACACTGAAGCTTTCTTT; cdr3_aa: CASSQGGGTQNTEAFF
clone_size: -; j_call: TRBJ2-7; d_call: -; v_call: TRBV6-1; cdr3_nt: TGTGCCAGCAGTGATCGGGGCGGGTCAAGCTCCTACGAGCAGTACTTC; cdr3_aa: CASSDRGGSSSYEQYF
clone_size: -; j_call: TRBJ2-7; d_call: -; v_call: TRBV4-2; cdr3_nt: TGTGCCAGCAGCCAAGGAGATGGGTTCTCCTACGAGCAGTACTTC; cdr3_aa: CASSQGDGFSYEQYF
clone_size: -; j_call: TRBJ2-7; d_call: TRBD2; v_call: TRBV4-1; cdr3_nt: TGCGCCAGCAGCCAAGGATGGACTAGCGGCGCCTGGCGCGAGCAGTACTTC; cdr3_aa: CASSQGWTSGAWREQYF
clone_size: once; j_call: TRBJ2-7; d_call: TRBD2; v_call: TRBV20-1; cdr3_nt: TGCAGTGCTAGAGAAGCGGGAGCTGCCTACGAGCAGTACTTC; cdr3_aa: CSAREAGAAYEQYF
clone_size: -; j_call: TRBJ2-2; d_call: TRBD1; v_call: TRBV11-2; cdr3_nt: TGTGCCAGCAGCTTAGAAACAGGGGGCGGTATACTGGGGGGTACGAACACCGGGGAGCTGTTTTTT; cdr3_aa: CASSLETGGGILGGTNTGELFF
clone_size: -; j_call: TRBJ2-2; d_call: -; v_call: TRBV5-1; cdr3_nt: TGCGCCAGCAGCTTGCCAGTCACCGGGGAGCTGTTTTTT; cdr3_aa: CASSLPVTGELFF
clone_size: -; j_call: TRBJ2-2; d_call: TRBD1; v_call: TRBV12-3/TRBV12-4; cdr3_nt: TGTGCCAGCAGGGCGACAGGGGGAACCGGGGAGCTGTTTTTT; cdr3_aa: CASRATGGTGELFF
clone_size: -; j_call: TRBJ1-5; d_call: -; v_call: TRBV2; cdr3_nt: TGTGCCAGCAGTGGGGCCGCGACCTATAGCAATCAGCCCCAGCATTTT; cdr3_aa: CASSGAATYSNQPQHF
clone_size: few; j_call: TRBJ2-2; d_call: -; v_call: TRBV7-9; cdr3_nt: TGTGCCAGCAGTCCAGTTTCGGCCGGGGAGCTGTTTTTT; cdr3_aa: CASSPVSAGELFF
clone_size: -; j_call: TRBJ1-1; d_call: -; v_call: TRBV6-2/TRBV6-3; cdr3_nt: TGTGCCAGCAGCACCGGGGGAATCACTGAAGCTTTCTTT; cdr3_aa: CASSTGGITEAFF
clone_size: -; j_call: TRBJ2-4; d_call: -; v_call: TRBV4-1; cdr3_nt: TGCGCCAGCAGCCAAGCGACTAGTAGTGGGACGGTTCAGTACTTC; cdr3_aa: CASSQATSSGTVQYF
clone_size: -; j_call: TRBJ2-2; d_call: -; v_call: TRBV30; cdr3_nt: TGTGCCAGTAAGCCGCCCGGACACCCTTCGAACACCGGGGAGCTGTTTTTT; cdr3_aa: CASKPPGHPSNTGELFF
clone_size: -; j_call: TRBJ1-1; d_call: TRBD1; v_call: TRBV19; cdr3_nt: TGTGCCAGTAGTACCTCGACAGGGTGGGGCACTGAAGCTTTCTTT; cdr3_aa: CASSTSTGWGTEAFF
clone_size: -; j_call: TRBJ1-5; d_call: -; v_call: TRBV6-1; cdr3_nt: TGTGCCAGCAGTGAAACGGGGACGGAGGAGAACCAGCCCCAGCATTTT; cdr3_aa: CASSETGTEENQPQHF
clone_size: -; j_call: TRBJ2-3; d_call: TRBD2; v_call: TRBV5-1; cdr3_nt: TGCGCCAGCAGCGTACTCCCAGCGGGAGGAACAGATACGCAGTATTTT; cdr3_aa: CASSVLPAGGTDTQYF
clone_size: -; j_call: TRBJ1-4; d_call: -; v_call: TRBV7-8; cdr3_nt: TGTGCCAGCAGTGGGTCGAGGGGTGAAAAACTGTTTTTT; cdr3_aa: CASSGSRGEKLFF
clone_size: -; j_call: TRBJ2-1; d_call: TRBD1; v_call: TRBV18; cdr3_nt: TGTGCCAGCTCACCGGACAGGGACGGCGGGTCCAAGTTCTTC; cdr3_aa: CASSPDRDGGSKFF